The source of this T cell receptor beta chain is a study of blood T cell repertoires in COVID-19. At the level of the study: From T cells, B-cell-depleted T cells, or PBMCs came the material, which was cDNA or gDNA.

This CDR3 is 12 amino acids long. V shed 4 bases and J shed 4 bases, with 7 bases lying between them. Per the germline V gene, CDR1 is WSHSY and CDR2 is SAAADI. Study processing details: Estimates of nucleated cell counts were drawn from the amplification of reference gene primers. TCRdb keeps only in-frame clones here, not all; method: immunoSEQ multiplex PCR. Clone size and the V and J calls come from that table; the DNA yielded D and trimming. Of about 220,000 clones listed, about four fifths are singletons. The chain employs TRBV10-2 and TRBJ2-5, with D possibly TRBD1 on 6 matching bases. The sequence was obtained from a woman in her thirties who had recovered from COVID-19. Input material: peripheral blood. The CDR3 coding sequence is TGCGCCAGCAGTGTAGGGGGAGAGACCCAGTACTTC. It yields the protein CASSVGGETQYF.